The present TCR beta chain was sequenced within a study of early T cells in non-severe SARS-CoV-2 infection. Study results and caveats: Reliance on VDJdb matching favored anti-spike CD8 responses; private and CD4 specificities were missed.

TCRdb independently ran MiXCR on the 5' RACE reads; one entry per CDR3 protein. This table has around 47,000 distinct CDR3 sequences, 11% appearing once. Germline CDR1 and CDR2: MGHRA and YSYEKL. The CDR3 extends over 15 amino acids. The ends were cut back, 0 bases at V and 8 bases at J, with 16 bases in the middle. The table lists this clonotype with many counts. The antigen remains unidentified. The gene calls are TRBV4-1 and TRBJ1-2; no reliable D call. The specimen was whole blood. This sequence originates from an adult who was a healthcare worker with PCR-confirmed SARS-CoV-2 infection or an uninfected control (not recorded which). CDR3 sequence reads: CASSQDPRGVGGYTF. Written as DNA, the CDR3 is TGCGCCAGCAGCCAAGATCCACGTGGTGTTGGGGGCTACACCTTC.